These 2 T cell receptor beta chains originate from one sample sequenced in a study of read filtering for tumor transcriptome and immune sequencing. From approximately 400 ng of RNA, a library with molecular barcoded alpha/delta and beta/gamma adaptors was made. Each CDR3 protein is one row after TCRdb ran MiXCR on the reads. Of 13,000 to 15,000 distinct CDR3 sequences listed, roughly 20% are singletons. What was sequenced was a population of CD138-negative cells sorted from bone marrow. The receptors shown here come from a donor at least 40 years old with multiple myeloma.

This clonotype was counted ten times or more. With only one base between it and a far larger clone, this is likely a read error. This rearrangement joins TRBV30 to TRBJ2-1, with D possibly being TRBD2 (6 bases). This CDR3 has 14 residues. The germline gives CDR1 GTSNPN, CDR2 SVGIG (reference sequence). The V and J ends lost 2 bases and 13 bases respectively, with 21 bases between them. CDR3 in amino acids: CAWSRLVGQETQFF. The CDR3 DNA reads as TGTGCCTGGAGTCGACTAGTGGGGCAAGAGACCCAGTTCTTC.

With respect to this clonotype: A clone one base away is much larger, so this may be a read error. This chain uses TRBV5-8 with TRBJ2-2; 8 nucleotides align to TRBD1. In germline, CDR1 is SGHTS, CDR2 YDEGEE. The CDR3 is 16 residues long. The CDR3 DNA sequence: TGTGCCAGCGGCTTTGGACAGGGTGTTTTATCCGGGGAGCTGTTTTTT. This gives the protein CASGFGQGVLSGELFF.